The 16 T cell receptor beta chains given below trace back to one sample, sequenced in a study of CD8+ T cells in alopecia areata. RNA was extracted and reverse transcribed into cDNA as the sequencing template. This table comes from immunoSEQ multiplex PCR, and its TCRdb copy is limited to in-frame clones, with some not included. The data show about 250,000 clones, 60% seen once. Described treatment: oral pan-JAK inhibitor, 5-10 mg twice daily. The sequences come from CD4+ T cells sorted from blood, collected between weeks 51 and 52, from a patient treated with tofacitinib. The receptors derive from a human donor with alopecia areata.

This sequence joins TRBV2 and TRBJ1-3; D gene uncertain. The ends were cut back, 7 bases at V and 2 bases at J, with 6 bases in the middle. The germline V gene encodes CDR1 SNHLY and CDR2 FYNNEI. The CDR3 loop spans 12 amino acids. Here the CDR3 DNA reads TGTGCCAGCAAGGAGGCTGGAAACACCATATATTTT. It translates to CASKEAGNTIYF.

The genes are TRBV29-1 and TRBJ2-5; D is tentatively TRBD1 or TRBD2 (6 bases each). This CDR3 comprises 14 residues. CDR1 and CDR2 (germline): SQVTM, ANQGSEA. Deletions cut 7 bases from V and 2 bases from J, with 17 bases between. Written as DNA, the CDR3 is TGCAGCGCCCAAGGGGGGCTGAGGCAAGAGACCCAGTACTTC. Protein: CSAQGGLRQETQYF.

The V gene is TRBV30, the J gene TRBJ1-4; TRBD1 aligns across 7 bases. The CDR3 contains 15 residues. CDR1 is GTSNPN, CDR2 SVGIG, per germline (reference sequence). Trimming took 0 bases from V and 5 from J; bases not matched to a gene: 6. CDR3 nucleotides: TGTGCCTGGAGTGTAAGGACAGGATTCAATGAAAAACTGTTTTTT. Translating gives CAWSVRTGFNEKLFF.

The chain has TRBV29-1 and TRBJ2-2; D is unresolved. The V end was cut by 7 bases, the J end by 0 bases, with 12 bases between. The CDR3 spans 14 residues. Germline loops: CDR1 SQVTM, CDR2 ANQGSEA. The chain's CDR3 is CSGRLLSNTGELFF. Here the CDR3 DNA reads TGCAGCGGAAGGCTACTTTCGAACACCGGGGAGCTGTTTTTT.

The DNA of the CDR3 is TGTGCCAGCAGTTACTCGAGACTATCATCCCTCAATGAGCAGTTCTTC. Its protein is CASSYSRLSSLNEQFF. V usage is TRBV6-5 and J usage is TRBJ2-1; a possible D gene is TRBD2 (5 bases). The CDR3 has 16 residues. From germline, CDR1 is MNHEY and CDR2 SVGAGI. The V end lost 0 bases, the J end lost 6 bases, and 15 bases lay between the germline ends.

V is TRBV5-6 and J is TRBJ2-7; 7 bases line up with TRBD2. V lost 5 bases and J lost 3; bases outside the gene matches: 11. CDR3 length equals 15 residues. Germline loops: CDR1 SGHDT, CDR2 YYEEEE. CDR3 residues: CASRTTGTTFYEQYF. The CDR3 region has the DNA TGTGCCAGCAGAACAACCGGGACTACTTTCTACGAGCAGTACTTC.

V is TRBV5-1 and J is TRBJ2-7; 7 bases map to TRBD1. Germline assignment: CDR1 SGHRS and CDR2 YFSETQ. V was clipped by 3 bases and J by 3 bases; unmatched bases: 9. This CDR3 spans 15 amino acids. CDR3 sequence: CASSSYRGTVYEQYF. The DNA for the CDR3 is TGCGCCAGCAGCTCGTACAGGGGAACGGTCTACGAGCAGTACTTC.

This chain links TRBV5-1 with TRBJ2-7; TRBD1 matches at 10 bases. CDR3 length: 15 amino acids. The junction had 4 bases not matched to a gene; V was cut back by 1 base and J by 3 bases. The germline gives CDR1 SGHRS, CDR2 YFSETQ. The chain's CDR3 is CASSLRGTGVYEQYF. The CDR3 bases are TGCGCCAGCAGCTTGAGAGGGACAGGGGTCTACGAGCAGTACTTC.

The rearrangement links TRBV30 to TRBJ2-6, with D perhaps TRBD1 (5 bases). This CDR3 comprises 16 residues. Trimming took off 2 bases at V and 0 bases at J, with 11 bases between the two ends. Germline V CDR1 and CDR2: GTSNPN, SVGIG (reference sequence). CDR3 in amino acids: CAWSTGRISGANVLTF. DNA of the CDR3: TGTGCCTGGAGTACAGGTCGCATCTCTGGGGCCAACGTCCTGACTTTC.

This chain connects TRBV11-1 to TRBJ2-3, with D unresolved. This CDR3 comprises 14 residues. With 2 bases removed from V and 6 bases from J, the gap between germline ends came to 12 bases. Germline values: CDR1 SGHAT, CDR2 FQDESV (reference sequence). The CDR3 DNA is TGTGCCAGCAGCTTAAGGTCGATGGGGGATACGCAGTATTTT. Its protein product is CASSLRSMGDTQYF.

The J gene is TRBJ1-2, the V gene TRBV5-1; D unclear. The V end was cut by 2 bases, the J end by 7 bases, with 9 bases between. The CDR3 loop spans 12 amino acids. Germline CDR1 and CDR2: SGHRS and YFSETQ. The CDR3 sequence: CASSFRDGGYTF. Here the CDR3 DNA reads TGCGCCAGCAGCTTCCGAGACGGTGGCTACACCTTC. The full variable domain, rest sourced from reference TRBV5-1 and TRBJ1-2, is KAGVTQTPRYLIKTRGQQVTLSCSPISGHRSVSWYQQTPGQGLQFLFEYFSETQRNKGNFPGRFSGRQFSNSRSEMNVSTLELGDSALYLCASSFRDGGYTFGSGTRLTVV.

There are a few counts of this clone. V gene TRBV18 combines with J gene TRBJ1-3; D ambiguous. This CDR3 is built from 13 residues. Trimming pared 5 bases from V and 2 bases from J, leaving 7 bases between. Germline CDR1 KGHSH, CDR2 LQKENI. In DNA, the CDR3 is TGTGCCAGCTCAAGGGAAACTGGAAACACCATATATTTT. Amino acids: CASSRETGNTIYF.

This chain joins TRBV4-3 and TRBJ2-3; D is uncertain. Trimming stripped 4 bases from V and 7 bases from J, with 18 bases between. This CDR3 spans 15 amino acids. Germline assignment: CDR1 LGHNA and CDR2 YSLEER. The CDR3 loop is CASSRGTLRVNTQYF. In DNA form, the CDR3 reads TGCGCCAGCAGCCGAGGAACACTCCGGGTGAATACGCAGTATTTT.

V gene TRBV5-1 combines with J gene TRBJ1-5, with D hard to call. Trimming shortened V by 0 bases and J by 9 bases, and 13 bases separated the two germline ends. The germline CDR1 and CDR2 sequences are SGHRS and YFSETQ. This CDR3 is built from 14 residues. In DNA form, the CDR3 reads TGCGCCAGCAGCTTGGGCTCCGGGGAGGGGCCCCAGCATTTT. Residues: CASSLGSGEGPQHF.

This clone came up a few times. The gene calls are TRBV10-3 and TRBJ2-2; D might be TRBD1 (5 bases). V lost 6 bases and J lost 6, with 11 bases in between. CDR1 and CDR2 (germline): ENHRY, SYGVKD. The CDR3 is made up of 13 amino acids. CDR3 nucleotides: TGTGCCATCAGCGACCTAGGGGCCGGGGAGCTGTTTTTT. Translating it yields CAISDLGAGELFF.

The chain carries TRBV7-6 and TRBJ1-2; no clear D. This CDR3 contains 11 residues. V dropped 4 bases and J dropped 6 bases, with 6 bases sitting between them. Germline-derived CDR1 and CDR2 are SGHVS and FNYEAQ. CDR3 in DNA: TGTGCCAGCAGCTCCCCCCATGGCTACACCTTC. Encoded protein: CASSSPHGYTF.